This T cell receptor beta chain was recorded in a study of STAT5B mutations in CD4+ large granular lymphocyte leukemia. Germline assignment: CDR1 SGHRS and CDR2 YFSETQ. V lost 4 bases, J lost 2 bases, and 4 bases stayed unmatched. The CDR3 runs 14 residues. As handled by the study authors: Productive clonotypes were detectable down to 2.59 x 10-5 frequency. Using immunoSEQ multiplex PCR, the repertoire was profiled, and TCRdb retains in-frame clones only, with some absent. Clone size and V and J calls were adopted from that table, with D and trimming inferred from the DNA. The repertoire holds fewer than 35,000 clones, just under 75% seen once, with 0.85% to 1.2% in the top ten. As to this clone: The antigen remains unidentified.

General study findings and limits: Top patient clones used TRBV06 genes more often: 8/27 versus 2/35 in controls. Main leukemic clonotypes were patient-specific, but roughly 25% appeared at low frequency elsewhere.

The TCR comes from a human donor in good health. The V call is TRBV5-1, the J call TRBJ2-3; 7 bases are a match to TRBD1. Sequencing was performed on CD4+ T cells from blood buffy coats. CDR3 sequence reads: CASSKGTDTDTQYF. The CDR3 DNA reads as TGCGCCAGCAGCAAAGGGACAGACACAGATACGCAGTATTTT.